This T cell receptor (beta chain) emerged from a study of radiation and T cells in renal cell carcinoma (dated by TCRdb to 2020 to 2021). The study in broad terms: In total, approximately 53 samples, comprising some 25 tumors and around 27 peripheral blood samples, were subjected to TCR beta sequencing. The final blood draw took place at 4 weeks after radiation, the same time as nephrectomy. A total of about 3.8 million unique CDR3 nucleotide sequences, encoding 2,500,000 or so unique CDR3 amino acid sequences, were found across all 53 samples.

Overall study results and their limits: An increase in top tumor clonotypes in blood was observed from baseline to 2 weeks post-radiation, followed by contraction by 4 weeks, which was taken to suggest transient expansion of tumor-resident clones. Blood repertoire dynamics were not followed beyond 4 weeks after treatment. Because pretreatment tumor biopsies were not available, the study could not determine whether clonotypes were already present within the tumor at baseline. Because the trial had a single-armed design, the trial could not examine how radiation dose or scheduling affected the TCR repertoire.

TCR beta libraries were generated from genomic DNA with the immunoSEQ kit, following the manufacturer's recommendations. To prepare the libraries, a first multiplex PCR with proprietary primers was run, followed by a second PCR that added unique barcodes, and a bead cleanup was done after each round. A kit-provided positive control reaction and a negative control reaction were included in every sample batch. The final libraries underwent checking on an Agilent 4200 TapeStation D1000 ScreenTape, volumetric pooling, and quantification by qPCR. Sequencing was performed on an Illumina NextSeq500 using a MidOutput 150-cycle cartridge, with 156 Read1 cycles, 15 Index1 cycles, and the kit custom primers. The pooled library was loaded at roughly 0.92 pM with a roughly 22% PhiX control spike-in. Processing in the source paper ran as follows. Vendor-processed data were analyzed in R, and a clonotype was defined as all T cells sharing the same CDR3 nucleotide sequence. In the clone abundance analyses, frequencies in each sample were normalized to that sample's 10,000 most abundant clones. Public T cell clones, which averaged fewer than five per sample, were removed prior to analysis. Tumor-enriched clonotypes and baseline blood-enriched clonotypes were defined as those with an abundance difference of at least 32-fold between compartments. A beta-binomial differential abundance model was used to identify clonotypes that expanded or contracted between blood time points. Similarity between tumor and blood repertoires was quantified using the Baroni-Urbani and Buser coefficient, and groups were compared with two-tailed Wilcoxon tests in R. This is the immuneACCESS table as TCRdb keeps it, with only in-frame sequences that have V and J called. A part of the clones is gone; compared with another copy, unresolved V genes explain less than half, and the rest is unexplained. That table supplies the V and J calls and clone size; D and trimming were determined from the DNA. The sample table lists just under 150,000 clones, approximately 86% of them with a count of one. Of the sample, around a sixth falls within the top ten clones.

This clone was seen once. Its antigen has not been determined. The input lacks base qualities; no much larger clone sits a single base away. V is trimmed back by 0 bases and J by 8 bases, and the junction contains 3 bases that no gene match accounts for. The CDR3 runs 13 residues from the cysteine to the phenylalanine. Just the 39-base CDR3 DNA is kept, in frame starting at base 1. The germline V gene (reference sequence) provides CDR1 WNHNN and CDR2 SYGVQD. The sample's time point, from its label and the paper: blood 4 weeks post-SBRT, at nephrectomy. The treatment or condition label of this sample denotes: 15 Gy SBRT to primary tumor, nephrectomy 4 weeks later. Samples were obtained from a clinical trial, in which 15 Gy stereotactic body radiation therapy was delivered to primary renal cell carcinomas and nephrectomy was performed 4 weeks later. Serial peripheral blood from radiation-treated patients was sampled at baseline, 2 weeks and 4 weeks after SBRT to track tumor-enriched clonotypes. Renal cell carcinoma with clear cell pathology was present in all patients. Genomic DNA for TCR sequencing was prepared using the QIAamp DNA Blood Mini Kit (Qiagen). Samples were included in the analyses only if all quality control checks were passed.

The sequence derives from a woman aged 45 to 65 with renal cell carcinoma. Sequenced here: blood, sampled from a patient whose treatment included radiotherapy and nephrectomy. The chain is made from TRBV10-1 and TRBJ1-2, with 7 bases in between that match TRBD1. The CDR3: CASSESGTEGYTF. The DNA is TGCGCCAGCAGTGAGTCCGGGACAGAAGGCTACACCTTC.